The 6 T cell receptor beta chains below were found in one sample sequenced in a study of T cells in Graves' hyperthyroidism and ophthalmopathy. Amplification targeted TCR beta CDR3 regions from RNA transcripts. A set of HTBI primers served as the primers for a first-round RT-PCR of the TCR CDR3. MiXCR was run by TCRdb on the multiplex PCR reads, yielding one entry per CDR3 protein. The data contain 450,000 to 600,000 distinct CDR3 sequences, about 15% of them singletons. Sequenced input: blood. These receptor sequences come from a woman aged 40 to 55 with Graves' hyperthyroidism.

This clonotype was seen many times. This chain joins TRBV28 and TRBJ2-1; 13 bases agree with TRBD2. V trimming: 10 bases; J trimming: 9 bases; junction bases outside the gene matches: 12. Germline values: CDR1 MDHEN, CDR2 SYDVKM. CDR3 length equals 15 residues. DNA for the CDR3: TGTGCCATCCGCGTCGGGACTAGCGGGACGGTTGAGCAGTTCTTC. Its protein product is CAIRVGTSGTVEQFF.

The chain recombines TRBV9 with TRBJ2-1, with TRBD2 matching 10 bases. Germline V gene data show CDR1 as SGDLS and CDR2 as YYNGEE. V lost 3 bases, J lost 8 bases, and 8 bases stayed unmatched. The CDR3 totals 15 residues. CDR3 sequence (DNA): TGTGCCAGCAGCGCAGCTAGCGGGAGTTCTTATGAGCAGTTCTTC. Translating it yields CASSAASGSSYEQFF.

There are many counts of this clonotype. This chain links TRBV5-1 with TRBJ2-1, with 9 bases that match TRBD2. With 3 bases clipped from V and 10 bases from J, the junction kept 11 bases outside the gene matches. The CDR3 is 15 amino acids. The germline V gene has CDR1 SGHRS and CDR2 YFSETQ. The CDR3 loop reads CASSWTAAGGGEQFF. CDR3 DNA: TGCGCCAGCAGCTGGACCGCAGCGGGGGGCGGAGAGCAGTTCTTC.

The genes are TRBV18 and TRBJ1-3; no clear D gene. The CDR3 runs 15 residues. CDR1 is KGHSH, CDR2 LQKENI, per germline. Trimming removed 1 base from V and 3 bases from J, with 10 bases in between. CDR3 amino acids: CASSPQALGGNTIYF. DNA for the CDR3: TGTGCCAGCTCACCACAGGCGTTAGGTGGAAACACCATATATTTT.

The sample holds a few counts of this clonotype. The chain links TRBV29-1 to TRBJ2-1; perhaps TRBD2 as D (5 bases). Looked up from germline, CDR1 is SQVTM and CDR2 is ANQGSEA. V was shortened by 7 bases and J by 10 bases, with 17 bases between the two germline ends. The CDR3 consists of 12 residues. DNA of the CDR3: TGCAGCGGTATAACTAGTGCAAGGGAGCAGTTCTTC. This encodes CSGITSAREQFF.

This clonotype was detected many times. The chain couples TRBV18 to TRBJ2-5; D might be TRBD2 (5 bases). With 6 bases removed from V and 3 bases from J, the gap between germline ends came to 11 bases. The CDR3 runs to 13 residues. Germline lookup yields CDR1 KGHSH and CDR2 LQKENI. The CDR3 loop reads CASSLKGEETQYF. The CDR3 DNA reads TGTGCCAGCTCCCTCAAGGGAGAAGAGACCCAGTACTTC.